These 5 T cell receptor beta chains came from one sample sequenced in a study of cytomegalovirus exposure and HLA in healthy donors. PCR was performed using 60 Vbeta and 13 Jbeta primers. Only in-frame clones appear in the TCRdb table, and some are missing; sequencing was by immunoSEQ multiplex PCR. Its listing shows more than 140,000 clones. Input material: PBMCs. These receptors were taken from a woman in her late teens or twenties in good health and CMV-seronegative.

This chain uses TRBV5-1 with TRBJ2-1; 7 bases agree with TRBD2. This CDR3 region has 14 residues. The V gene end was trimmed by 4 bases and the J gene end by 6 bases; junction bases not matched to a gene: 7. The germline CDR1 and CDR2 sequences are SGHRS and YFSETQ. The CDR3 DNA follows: TGCGCCAGCAGCCAGGGACTACCCCCCAATGAGCAGTTCTTC. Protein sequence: CASSQGLPPNEQFF.

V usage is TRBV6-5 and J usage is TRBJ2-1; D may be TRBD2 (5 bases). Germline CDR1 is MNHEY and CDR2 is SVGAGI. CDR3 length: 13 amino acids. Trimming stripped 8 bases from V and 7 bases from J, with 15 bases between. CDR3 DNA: TGTGCCAGCTCGGACGGGGAACCGAATGAGCAGTTCTTC. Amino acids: CASSDGEPNEQFF.

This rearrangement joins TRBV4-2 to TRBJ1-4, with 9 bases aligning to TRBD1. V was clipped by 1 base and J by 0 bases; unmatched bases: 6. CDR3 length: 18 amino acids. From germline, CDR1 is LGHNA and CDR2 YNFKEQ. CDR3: CASSQAPGQGSTNEKLFF. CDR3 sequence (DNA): TGTGCCAGCAGCCAAGCGCCGGGACAGGGTTCAACTAATGAAAAACTGTTTTTT.

The DNA for the CDR3 is TGTGCCGCAAAGAGGCCGTCAGCAGATACGCAGTATTTT. This codes for CAAKRPSADTQYF. The V call is TRBV6-6, the J call TRBJ2-3; D not certain. V lost 11 bases to trimming and J lost 4 bases, with 16 bases between them. There are 13 residues in the CDR3. The germline V gene has CDR1 MNHNY and CDR2 SVGAGI (reference sequence).

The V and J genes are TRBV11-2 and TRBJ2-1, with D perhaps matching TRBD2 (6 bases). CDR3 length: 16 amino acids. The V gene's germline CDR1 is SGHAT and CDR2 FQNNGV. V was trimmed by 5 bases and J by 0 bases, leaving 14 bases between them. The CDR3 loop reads CASSRGGTSSYNEQFF. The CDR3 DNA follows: TGTGCCAGCAGCCGGGGCGGGACGAGCTCCTACAATGAGCAGTTCTTC.